This T cell receptor (beta chain) was observed in a study of shared clonotypes between healthy human individuals. Looking at the study overall: In total, the donors were two women and a few men aged 18 to 49. Whole-study findings and limits: Sampling covered nothing but blood. Tissue TCR repertoires likely differ from those found in blood.

Study processing details: Filtering of immunoSEQ junctional sequences could not match full-length read filtering. The protocol was immunoSEQ multiplex PCR, while the TCRdb copy is restricted to in-frame clones and leaves out a portion. V, J and clone size reflect that table, while D and trimming were determined from the DNA. The sample has around 1.9 million clones; about 92% are singletons. The CDR3 has 17 amino acids. From germline, CDR1 is MNHEY and CDR2 SMNVEV (reference sequence). V lost 6 bases and J lost 5; bases outside the gene matches: 7. Naive CD8 isolation took CD45RO-negative cells positively selected for CCR7 and excluded terminally differentiated effector memory CD45RA+ cells. Adults of Caucasian background living in Nashville, Tennessee made up all donors. This clone was detected only once. The antigen remains unidentified.

The sample was naive CD8+ T cells from PBMCs. This chain joins TRBV27 and TRBJ2-2; 15 positions match TRBD2. The sequence derives from a man aged 18 to 29 in good health. Some clones in this sample may be carry-over from other donors' samples. CDR3 residues: CASSGTSGRRGTGELFF. CDR3 DNA: TGTGCCAGCAGCGGGACTAGCGGGAGGCGGGGGACCGGGGAGCTGTTTTTT.